This TCR beta chain was profiled in a study of patients and donors after allogeneic stem cell transplantation. The CDR3 has 15 amino acids. Germline assignment: CDR1 LGHDT and CDR2 YNNKEL (reference sequence). The V end lost 0 bases, the J end lost 8 bases, and 11 bases lay between the germline ends. From the RT-PCR reads, TCRdb called clonotypes with MiXCR, one entry per CDR3 protein. The table records fewer than 250,000 distinct CDR3 sequences, 13% to 15% of them present only once. The receptor was isolated from a human donor who was either an allogeneic HSCT recipient or a stem cell or donor lymphocyte infusion donor (not recorded which). It is not recorded whose cells these are; they may come from a transplant donor. The chain is built from TRBV3-1 and TRBJ1-6; D is perhaps TRBD1 (5 bases). Sequencing was done on a sample of blood, either unsorted or a sorted T cell fraction (not recorded which). CDR3 in amino acids: CASSQDEGQYSPLHF. DNA of the CDR3: TGTGCCAGCAGCCAAGATGAAGGACAATATTCACCCCTCCACTTT.